This T cell receptor (beta chain) came from a study of cytomegalovirus exposure and HLA in healthy donors. Study-level findings and limits: Some V segments could not be told apart, so they were left out, TRBV6-2 and TRBV6-3 among them.

In the case of this clone: Its antigen remains unknown.

The PCR contained 60 Vbeta and 13 Jbeta primers. Some clones are missing from TCRdb's copy, which holds only in-frame ones; the method was immunoSEQ multiplex PCR. The sample shows some 78,000 clones, more than 75% of them seen only once. CDR1 SNHLY and CDR2 FYNNEI come from the germline V gene. CDR3 size: 14 residues. The trim removed 8 bases at V and 2 bases at J, leaving 5 bases unmatched. The sequencing input was PBMCs. The chain links TRBV2 to TRBJ2-3; 9 bases map to TRBD2. The TCR sequence derives from a woman aged 50 to 60 in good health and CMV-seropositive. The DNA for the CDR3 is TGTGCCAGCGCCCGACTAGCGGACACAGATACGCAGTATTTT. This translates into CASARLADTDTQYF.